This T cell receptor beta chain was observed in a study of cytomegalovirus exposure and HLA in healthy donors. Study-level background: Some 85 million unique TCRs from HLA-typed donors were held in an early data release.

This clone was found a few times. Deletions cut 10 bases from V and 10 bases from J, with 22 bases between. The CDR3 is 13 residues long. Looked up from germline, CDR1 is MNHEY and CDR2 is SVGAGI. This PCR relied on a set of 60 Vbeta primers and 13 Jbeta primers. In the original analysis: The authors later counted about 80 million unique TCR beta chains, approximately 12 million of them shared. Produced via immunoSEQ multiplex PCR; TCRdb's table is partial and in-frame only. The V and J calls and clone size are taken from that table; D and trimming were inferred from the DNA. The sample yields fewer than 200,000 clones, about 71% seen once.

The TCR was taken from a woman aged 25 to 39 in good health and CMV-seronegative. The V and J genes are TRBV6-5 and TRBJ1-1; D may be TRBD1 (6 bases). Sequenced: PBMCs. This CDR3 reads CATNALPGHGAFF. The CDR3 DNA is TGTGCCACCAATGCCCTTCCGGGACATGGAGCTTTCTTT.